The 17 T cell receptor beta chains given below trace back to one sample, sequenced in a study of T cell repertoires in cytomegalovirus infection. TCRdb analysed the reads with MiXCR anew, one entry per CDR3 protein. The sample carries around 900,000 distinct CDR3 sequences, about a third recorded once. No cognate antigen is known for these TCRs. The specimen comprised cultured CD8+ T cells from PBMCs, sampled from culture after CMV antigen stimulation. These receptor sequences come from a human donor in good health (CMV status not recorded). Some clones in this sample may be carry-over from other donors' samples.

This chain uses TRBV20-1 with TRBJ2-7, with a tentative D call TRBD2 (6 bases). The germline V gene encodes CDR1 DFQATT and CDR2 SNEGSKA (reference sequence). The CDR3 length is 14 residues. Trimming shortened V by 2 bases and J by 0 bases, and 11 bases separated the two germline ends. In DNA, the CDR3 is TGCAGTGCTAGAACTCGGGAGAGCTCCTACGAGCAGTACGTC. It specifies CSARTRESSYEQYV.

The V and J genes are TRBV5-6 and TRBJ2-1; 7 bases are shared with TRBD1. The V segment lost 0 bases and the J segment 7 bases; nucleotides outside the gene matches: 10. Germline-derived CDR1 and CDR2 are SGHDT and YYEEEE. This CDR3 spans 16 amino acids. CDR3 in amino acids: CASSLDGTDPGNEQFF. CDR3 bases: TGTGCCAGCAGCTTGGACGGGACAGATCCCGGGAATGAGCAGTTCTTC.

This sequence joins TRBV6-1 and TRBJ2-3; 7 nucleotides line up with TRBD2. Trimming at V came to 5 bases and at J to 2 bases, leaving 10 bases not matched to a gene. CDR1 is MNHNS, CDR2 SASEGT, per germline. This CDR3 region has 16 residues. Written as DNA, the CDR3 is TGTGCCAGCAGTTCCAGCGGGGCGCCTTCCACAGATACGCAGTATTTT. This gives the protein CASSSSGAPSTDTQYF.

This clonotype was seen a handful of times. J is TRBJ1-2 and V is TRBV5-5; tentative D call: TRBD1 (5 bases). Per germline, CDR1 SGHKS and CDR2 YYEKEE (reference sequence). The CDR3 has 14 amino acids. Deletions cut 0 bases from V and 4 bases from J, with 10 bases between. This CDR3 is CASSLGDSPYGYTF. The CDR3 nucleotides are TGTGCCAGCAGCTTGGGAGACAGTCCCTATGGCTACACCTTC.

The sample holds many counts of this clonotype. The CDR3 loop is CASSVGDSPGQPQHF. CDR3 DNA sequence: TGTGCCAGCAGCGTAGGGGACAGCCCAGGGCAGCCCCAGCATTTT. This chain connects TRBV9 to TRBJ1-5; 7 nucleotides line up with TRBD1. With V trimmed by 0 bases and J by 7 bases, 7 bases remained unmatched. The length of the CDR3 is 15 residues. Germline V gene sequence: CDR1 SGDLS, CDR2 YYNGEE.

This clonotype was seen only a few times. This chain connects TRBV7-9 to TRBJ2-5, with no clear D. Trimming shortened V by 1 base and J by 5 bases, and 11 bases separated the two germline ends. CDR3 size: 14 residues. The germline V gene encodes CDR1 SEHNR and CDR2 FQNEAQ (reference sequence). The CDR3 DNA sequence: TGTGCCAGCAGCTTAGGGTATCGTGGGGAGACCCAGTACTTC. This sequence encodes CASSLGYRGETQYF.

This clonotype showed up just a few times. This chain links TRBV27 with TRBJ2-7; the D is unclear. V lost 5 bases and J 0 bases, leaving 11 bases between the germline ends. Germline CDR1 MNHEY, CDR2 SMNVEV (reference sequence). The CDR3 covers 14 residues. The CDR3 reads CASSGVVDSYEQYF. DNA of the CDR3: TGTGCCAGCAGTGGGGTTGTCGACTCCTACGAGCAGTACTTC.

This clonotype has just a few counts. As DNA, the CDR3 is TGTGCCAGTAGTCGGGCTAGCGGGGACTACAATGAGCAGTTCTTC. This gives the protein CASSRASGDYNEQFF. The rearrangement links TRBV19 to TRBJ2-1, with 9 bases matching TRBD2. Per germline, CDR1 LNHDA and CDR2 SQIVND (reference sequence). CDR3 length: 15 amino acids. V was pared by 5 bases and J by 3 bases, with 5 bases of the junction left unmatched.

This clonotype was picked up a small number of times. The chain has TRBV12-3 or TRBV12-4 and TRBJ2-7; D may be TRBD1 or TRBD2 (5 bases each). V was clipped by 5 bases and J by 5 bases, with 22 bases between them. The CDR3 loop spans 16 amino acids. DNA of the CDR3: TGTGCCAGCAGTCCCCTCACGGGGCCGAGGGCTGACGAGCAGTACTTC. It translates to CASSPLTGPRADEQYF.

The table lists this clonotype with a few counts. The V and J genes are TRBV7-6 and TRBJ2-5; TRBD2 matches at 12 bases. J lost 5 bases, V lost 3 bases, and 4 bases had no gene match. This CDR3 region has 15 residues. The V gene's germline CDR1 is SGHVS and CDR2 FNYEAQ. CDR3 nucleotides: TGTGCCAGCAGCTTTACTAGCGGGGGGAAGGAGACCCAGTACTTC. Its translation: CASSFTSGGKETQYF.

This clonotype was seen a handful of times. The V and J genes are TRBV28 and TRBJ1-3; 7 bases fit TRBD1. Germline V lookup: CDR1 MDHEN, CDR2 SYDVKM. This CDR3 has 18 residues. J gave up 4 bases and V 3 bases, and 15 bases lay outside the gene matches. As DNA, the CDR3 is TGTGCCAGCAGTTTTTACTATGACAGGGTGGTCCGAGGAAACACCATATATTTT. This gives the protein CASSFYYDRVVRGNTIYF.

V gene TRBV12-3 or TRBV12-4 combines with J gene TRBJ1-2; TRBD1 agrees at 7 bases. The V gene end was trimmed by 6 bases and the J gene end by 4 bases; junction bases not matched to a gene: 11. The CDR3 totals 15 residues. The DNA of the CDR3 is TGTGCCAGCAGATCCGGGACAGCTGAGGTCTATGGCTACACCTTC. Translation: CASRSGTAEVYGYTF.

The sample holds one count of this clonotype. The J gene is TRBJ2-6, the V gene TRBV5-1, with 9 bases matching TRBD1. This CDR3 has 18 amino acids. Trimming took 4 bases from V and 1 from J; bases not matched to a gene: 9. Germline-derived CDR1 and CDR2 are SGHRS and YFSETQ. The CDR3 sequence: CASSVWDREYSGANVLTF. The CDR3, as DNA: TGCGCCAGCAGCGTTTGGGACAGGGAATATTCTGGGGCCAACGTCCTGACTTTC. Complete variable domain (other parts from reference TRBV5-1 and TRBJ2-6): KAGVTQTPRYLIKTRGQQVTLSCSPISGHRSVSWYQQTPGQGLQFLFEYFSETQRNKGNFPGRFSGRQFSNSRSEMNVSTLELGDSALYLCASSVWDREYSGANVLTFGAGSRLTVL.

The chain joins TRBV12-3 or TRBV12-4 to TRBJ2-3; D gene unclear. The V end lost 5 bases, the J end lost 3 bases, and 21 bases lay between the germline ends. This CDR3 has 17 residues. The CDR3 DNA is TGTGCCAGCAGTCTCGAAGAGGACCTTCTTAGAACAGATACGCAGTATTTT. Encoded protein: CASSLEEDLLRTDTQYF.

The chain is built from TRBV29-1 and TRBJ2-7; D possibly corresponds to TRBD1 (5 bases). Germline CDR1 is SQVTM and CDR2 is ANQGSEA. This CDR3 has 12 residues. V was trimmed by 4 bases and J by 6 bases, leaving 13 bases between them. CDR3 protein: CSVVIREVEQYF. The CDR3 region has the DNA TGCAGCGTTGTGATCAGGGAAGTCGAGCAGTACTTC.

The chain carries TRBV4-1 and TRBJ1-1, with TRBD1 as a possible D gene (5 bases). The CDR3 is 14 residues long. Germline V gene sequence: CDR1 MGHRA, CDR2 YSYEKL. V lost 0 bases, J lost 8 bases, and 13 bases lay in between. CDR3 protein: CASSQDALGPEAFF. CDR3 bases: TGCGCCAGCAGCCAAGATGCCTTGGGGCCCGAAGCTTTCTTT.

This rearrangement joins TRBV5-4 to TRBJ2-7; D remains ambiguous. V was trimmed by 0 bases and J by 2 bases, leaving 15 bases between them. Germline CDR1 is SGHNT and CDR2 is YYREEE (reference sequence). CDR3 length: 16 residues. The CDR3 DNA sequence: TGTGCCAGCAGCTTGGAATACGGTACAACAACCTACGAGCAGTACTTC. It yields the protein CASSLEYGTTTYEQYF.